This is a list of T cell receptor beta chains from one sample in a study of cytomegalovirus exposure and HLA in healthy donors. Here immunoSEQ multiplex PCR was the method, and the copy in TCRdb shows in-frame clones only, minus some. In the table there are some 120,000 clones, 65% to 80% of which are singletons. The material sequenced was PBMCs. The source is a female donor in good health and CMV-seronegative. Each CDR3 is given with its conserved first and last residue. The D gene is left open where the match is weak. Clone size is not always given. Where it is, it says once, few, many or a class for expanded clones.

V gene: TRBV7-9
J gene: TRBJ1-2
clone size: -
D gene: TRBD1
CDR3 protein: CSSSWDRDGYTF
CDR3 DNA: TGTTCCAGCAGCTGGGACAGGGATGGCTACACCTTC

V gene: TRBV7-6
J gene: TRBJ2-7
clone size: few
D gene: -
CDR3 protein: CASTNNQGSYEQYF
CDR3 DNA: TGTGCCAGCACCAACAACCAGGGCTCCTACGAGCAGTACTTC

V gene: TRBV5-1
J gene: TRBJ1-1
clone size: -
D gene: TRBD1
CDR3 protein: CASSLSTRTGGADEAFF
CDR3 DNA: TGCGCCAGCAGCTTATCAACCCGCACAGGGGGCGCGGATGAAGCTTTCTTT

V gene: TRBV30
J gene: TRBJ2-5
clone size: -
D gene: TRBD2
CDR3 protein: CACTPSGGAGETQYF
CDR3 DNA: TGTGCCTGCACGCCTAGCGGGGGGGCCGGGGAGACCCAGTACTTC

V gene: TRBV6-4
J gene: TRBJ2-1
clone size: few
D gene: -
CDR3 protein: CASSDSIGVPEQFF
CDR3 DNA: TGTGCCAGCAGTGACTCAATCGGGGTCCCTGAGCAGTTCTTC

V gene: TRBV6-6
J gene: TRBJ2-5
clone size: -
D gene: TRBD2
CDR3 protein: CASGRGIQETQYF
CDR3 DNA: TGTGCCAGCGGGCGGGGGATCCAAGAGACCCAGTACTTC

V gene: TRBV2
J gene: TRBJ2-7
clone size: few
D gene: TRBD2
CDR3 protein: CASSVLAGQYF
CDR3 DNA: TGTGCCAGCAGTGTACTAGCGGGGCAGTACTTC

V gene: TRBV6-1
J gene: TRBJ1-3
clone size: -
D gene: -
CDR3 protein: CASSPREFSGNTIYF
CDR3 DNA: TGTGCCAGCAGTCCCCGAGAGTTCTCCGGAAACACCATATATTTT

V gene: TRBV5-6
J gene: TRBJ2-2
clone size: -
D gene: TRBD1
CDR3 protein: CASSRGRVTGELFF
CDR3 DNA: TGTGCCAGCAGCAGGGGGCGCGTCACCGGGGAGCTGTTTTTT

V gene: TRBV4-2
J gene: TRBJ1-3
clone size: -
D gene: TRBD1
CDR3 protein: CASSQDWTGGGNTIYF
CDR3 DNA: TGTGCCAGCAGCCAAGATTGGACAGGGGGTGGGAACACCATATATTTT

V gene: TRBV9
J gene: TRBJ2-3
clone size: once
D gene: TRBD1
CDR3 protein: CASSPGGAGTDTQYF
CDR3 DNA: TGTGCCAGCAGCCCAGGGGGCGCGGGCACAGATACGCAGTATTTT

V gene: TRBV27
J gene: TRBJ2-2
clone size: -
D gene: TRBD1
CDR3 protein: CASSFPRTGVPGELFF
CDR3 DNA: TGTGCCAGCAGTTTTCCTAGGACAGGGGTCCCCGGGGAGCTGTTTTTT

V gene: TRBV5-1
J gene: TRBJ1-4
clone size: -
D gene: -
CDR3 protein: CASSFWVWEKNSEKLFF
CDR3 DNA: TGCGCCAGCAGCTTTTGGGTCTGGGAGAAAAACTCAGAAAAACTGTTTTTT

V gene: TRBV2
J gene: TRBJ2-7
clone size: -
D gene: -
CDR3 protein: CASVRGGYEQYF
CDR3 DNA: TGTGCCAGCGTAAGGGGGGGCTACGAGCAGTACTTC

V gene: TRBV10-3
J gene: TRBJ1-6
clone size: -
D gene: -
CDR3 protein: CAISESLGAGRRSPLHF
CDR3 DNA: TGTGCCATCAGTGAGTCTCTGGGAGCAGGGAGGAGGTCACCCCTCCACTTT

V gene: TRBV27
J gene: TRBJ1-1
clone size: -
D gene: TRBD1
CDR3 protein: CASWDRKNTEAFF
CDR3 DNA: TGTGCCAGCTGGGACAGGAAGAACACTGAAGCTTTCTTT

V gene: TRBV7-9
J gene: TRBJ2-1
clone size: -
D gene: -
CDR3 protein: CASSLDVGVGSSYNEQFF
CDR3 DNA: TGTGCCAGCAGCTTAGATGTCGGTGTTGGGAGCTCCTACAATGAGCAGTTCTTC

V gene: TRBV30
J gene: TRBJ1-6
clone size: -
D gene: -
CDR3 protein: CAWMGQGLHF
CDR3 DNA: TGTGCCTGGATGGGGCAGGGGCTCCACTTT

V gene: TRBV7-2
J gene: TRBJ2-1
clone size: -
D gene: TRBD1
CDR3 protein: CASAPGQGPYNEQFF
CDR3 DNA: TGTGCCAGCGCCCCGGGACAGGGTCCCTACAATGAGCAGTTCTTC

V gene: TRBV7-2
J gene: TRBJ1-6
clone size: -
D gene: -
CDR3 protein: CASSLGRNSPLHF
CDR3 DNA: TGTGCCAGCAGCTTAGGGCGGAATTCACCCCTCCACTTT

V gene: TRBV4-3
J gene: TRBJ2-1
clone size: -
D gene: -
CDR3 protein: CASSRTTAPSSYNEQFF
CDR3 DNA: TGCGCCAGCAGTCGTACTACCGCCCCAAGCTCCTACAATGAGCAGTTCTTC

V gene: TRBV4-1
J gene: TRBJ2-4
clone size: -
D gene: -
CDR3 protein: CASSQEGGRVNIQYF
CDR3 DNA: TGCGCCAGCAGCCAAGAAGGGGGGAGGGTAAACATTCAGTACTTC

V gene: TRBV19
J gene: TRBJ1-1
clone size: -
D gene: TRBD1
CDR3 protein: CASSIPLRQGMGNTEAFF
CDR3 DNA: TGTGCCAGTAGTATACCCTTACGACAGGGGATGGGGAACACTGAAGCTTTCTTT

V gene: TRBV4-3
J gene: TRBJ2-5
clone size: -
D gene: TRBD2
CDR3 protein: CASSLQTGEGETQYF
CDR3 DNA: TGCGCCAGCAGCCTGCAGACCGGGGAGGGAGAGACCCAGTACTTC

V gene: TRBV6-1
J gene: TRBJ1-2
clone size: many
D gene: TRBD1
CDR3 protein: CASSEGETGDGYTF
CDR3 DNA: TGTGCCAGCAGTGAAGGGGAGACAGGGGATGGCTACACCTTC

V gene: TRBV27
J gene: TRBJ1-2
clone size: -
D gene: TRBD1
CDR3 protein: CASSSGTVIYGYTF
CDR3 DNA: TGTGCCAGCAGTTCCGGGACAGTAATCTATGGCTACACCTTC

V gene: TRBV5-1
J gene: TRBJ2-3
clone size: -
D gene: -
CDR3 protein: CASSLGGSGTDTQYF
CDR3 DNA: TGCGCCAGCAGCTTGGGTGGTAGCGGCACAGATACGCAGTATTTT

V gene: TRBV2
J gene: TRBJ2-1
clone size: -
D gene: -
CDR3 protein: CASSEFSGNEQFF
CDR3 DNA: TGTGCCAGCAGTGAATTCTCGGGCAATGAGCAGTTCTTC

V gene: TRBV29-1
J gene: TRBJ1-1
clone size: -
D gene: -
CDR3 protein: CSVAREGNTEAFF
CDR3 DNA: TGCAGCGTTGCGAGGGAAGGGAACACTGAAGCTTTCTTT

V gene: TRBV9
J gene: TRBJ2-5
clone size: -
D gene: -
CDR3 protein: CASSLGLRGLADQETQYF
CDR3 DNA: TGTGCCAGCAGCCTAGGGCTCCGGGGGCTAGCGGACCAAGAGACCCAGTACTTC

V gene: TRBV11-2
J gene: TRBJ1-2
clone size: -
D gene: -
CDR3 protein: CASSQGEGYTF
CDR3 DNA: TGTGCCAGCAGCCAAGGGGAAGGCTACACCTTC

V gene: TRBV29-1
J gene: TRBJ1-2
clone size: -
D gene: TRBD1
CDR3 protein: CSAITPRDRLYGYTF
CDR3 DNA: TGCAGCGCGATTACCCCCCGGGACAGATTATATGGCTACACCTTC

V gene: TRBV5-5
J gene: TRBJ2-6
clone size: -
D gene: -
CDR3 protein: CASSLLGSPSGANVLTF
CDR3 DNA: TGTGCCAGCAGCTTACTAGGATCCCCCTCTGGGGCCAACGTCCTGACTTTC

V gene: TRBV4-1
J gene: TRBJ1-5
clone size: few
D gene: -
CDR3 protein: CASSQGGSHSNQPQHF
CDR3 DNA: TGCGCCAGCAGCCAAGGGGGCAGCCATAGCAATCAGCCCCAGCATTTT

V gene: TRBV6-1
J gene: TRBJ2-5
clone size: -
D gene: TRBD1
CDR3 protein: CASTLTGGEETQYF
CDR3 DNA: TGTGCCAGCACCCTGACAGGGGGAGAGGAGACCCAGTACTTC

V gene: TRBV6-1
J gene: TRBJ1-1
clone size: -
D gene: -
CDR3 protein: CASRQTHGDTEAFF
CDR3 DNA: TGTGCCAGCAGACAAACACACGGGGACACTGAAGCTTTCTTT

V gene: TRBV2
J gene: TRBJ2-3
clone size: -
D gene: -
CDR3 protein: CASQQGGIYTDTQYF
CDR3 DNA: TGTGCCAGTCAACAGGGGGGGATTTACACAGATACGCAGTATTTT

V gene: TRBV7-2
J gene: TRBJ1-4
clone size: -
D gene: TRBD1
CDR3 protein: CASSLSVTGGGEKLFF
CDR3 DNA: TGTGCCAGCAGCTTATCCGTGACAGGGGGCGGAGAAAAACTGTTTTTT

V gene: TRBV5-1
J gene: TRBJ2-2
clone size: -
D gene: -
CDR3 protein: CASSLAASRSAGELFF
CDR3 DNA: TGCGCCAGCAGCTTGGCCGCTAGTCGAAGCGCCGGGGAGCTGTTTTTT

V gene: TRBV6-6
J gene: TRBJ1-2
clone size: -
D gene: TRBD1
CDR3 protein: CASSRDSGSGGYTF
CDR3 DNA: TGTGCCAGCAGCCGGGACAGTGGATCTGGGGGCTACACCTTC

V gene: TRBV9
J gene: TRBJ2-3
clone size: -
D gene: TRBD2
CDR3 protein: CASSSEAGGYTDTQYF
CDR3 DNA: TGTGCCAGCAGCTCAGAAGCGGGGGGGTACACAGATACGCAGTATTTT

V gene: TRBV6-4
J gene: TRBJ2-1
clone size: -
D gene: TRBD2
CDR3 protein: CASSDSSGDYNEQFF
CDR3 DNA: TGTGCCAGCAGTGACTCCAGCGGGGACTACAATGAGCAGTTCTTC

V gene: TRBV29-1
J gene: TRBJ1-5
clone size: few
D gene: TRBD1
CDR3 protein: CSVPWTGKGQPQHF
CDR3 DNA: TGCAGCGTTCCTTGGACAGGGAAGGGTCAGCCCCAGCATTTT

V gene: TRBV19
J gene: TRBJ1-2
clone size: few
D gene: -
CDR3 protein: CASSIVGTSYGYTF
CDR3 DNA: TGTGCCAGTAGTATCGTCGGGACATCTTATGGCTACACCTTC

V gene: TRBV6-1
J gene: TRBJ1-2
clone size: -
D gene: -
CDR3 protein: CASRRPAGTNYGYTF
CDR3 DNA: TGTGCCAGCAGAAGGCCCGCGGGAACTAACTATGGCTACACCTTC